Presented here are 25 T cell receptor beta chains from one specimen sequenced in a study of tumour-infiltrating T cells in Burkitt lymphoma. Clones were sequenced by immunoSEQ multiplex PCR, and TCRdb holds only the in-frame ones, with some missing. The sample lists 2,000 to 3,000 clones, around 81% occurring once. The sequenced material came from tumor tissue. Receptor source: a human donor with diffuse large B-cell lymphoma.

The chain employs TRBV28 and TRBJ1-2; 8 bases fit TRBD1. The germline V gene has CDR1 MDHEN and CDR2 SYDVKM. V gave up 7 bases and J gave up 6 bases; unmatched junction bases: 7. The CDR3 has 13 residues. This CDR3 is CASIRGQDDGYTF. CDR3 DNA: TGTGCCAGCATCAGGGGACAGGATGATGGCTACACCTTC.

In its sample, this clone was seen once. CDR3 bases: TGTGCCTGGAGTACCGACAGGGAGGGACTTAATGAAAAACTGTTTTTT. Translation gives CAWSTDREGLNEKLFF. The J gene is TRBJ1-4, the V gene TRBV30, with 7 bases identical to TRBD1. Trimming took 2 bases from V and 4 from J; bases not matched to a gene: 10. Per germline, CDR1 GTSNPN and CDR2 SVGIG (reference sequence). The CDR3 is 16 amino acids. Full variable domain (rest looked up from reference TRBV30 and TRBJ1-4): SQTIHQWPATLVQPVGSPLSLECTVEGTSNPNLYWYRQAAGRGLQLLFYSVGIGQISSEVPQNLSASRPQDRQFILSSKKLLLSDSGFYLCAWSTDREGLNEKLFFGSGTQLSVL.

The chain is built from TRBV27 and TRBJ1-4; TRBD1 is a possible D gene (5 bases). The CDR3 extends over 13 amino acids. V dropped 9 bases and J dropped 6 bases, with 14 bases sitting between them. Germline assignment: CDR1 MNHEY and CDR2 SMNVEV (reference sequence). Here the CDR3 reads CASKAQGHEKLFF. The CDR3 bases are TGTGCCAGTAAGGCCCAGGGTCATGAAAAACTGTTTTTT.

The chain links TRBV9 to TRBJ2-6; D is undetermined. Germline loops: CDR1 SGDLS, CDR2 YYNGEE. The CDR3 runs to 17 residues. Trimming left V 7 bases short and J 5 bases short, with 22 bases between. The CDR3 reads CASPFRLKQSRANVLTF. CDR3 sequence (DNA): TGTGCCAGCCCGTTCAGACTCAAACAAAGTCGGGCCAACGTCCTGACTTTC.

The rearrangement joins TRBV11-2 to TRBJ1-4; possibly TRBD1 for D (5 bases). V shed 2 bases and J shed 8 bases, with 15 bases lying between them. The CDR3 contains 15 residues. The V gene's germline CDR1 is SGHAT and CDR2 FQNNGV. The CDR3 sequence is CASSLMTGQGEKLFF. CDR3 DNA: TGTGCCAGCAGCTTAATGACGGGCCAGGGCGAAAAACTGTTTTTT.

The chain uses TRBV5-1 and TRBJ2-1; D ambiguous. Trimming took 5 bases from V and 8 from J, leaving 14 bases between them. This CDR3 has 13 residues. In germline, CDR1 is SGHRS, CDR2 YFSETQ. CDR3 in DNA: TGCGCCAGCAGTTGGGATGGGATCGATGAGCAGTTCTTC. It is translated as CASSWDGIDEQFF.

This clone was detected only once. The V and J genes are TRBV27 and TRBJ2-7; 7 bases match TRBD2. V gave up 4 bases and J gave up 3 bases; unmatched junction bases: 9. Germline V gene sequence: CDR1 MNHEY, CDR2 SMNVEV (reference sequence). The CDR3 runs to 15 residues. CDR3 bases: TGTGCCAGCAGTTATGGGGGGGGAGAGGGCTACGAGCAGTACTTC. Its protein product is CASSYGGGEGYEQYF.

This chain uses TRBV5-8 with TRBJ1-2; D unresolved. Germline V gene sequence: CDR1 SGHTS, CDR2 YDEGEE. Trimming pared 0 bases from V and 2 bases from J, leaving 5 bases between. This CDR3 is built from 13 residues. The CDR3 nucleotides are TGTGCCAGCAGCTTGGGACCAAACTATGGCTACACCTTC. Amino acid sequence: CASSLGPNYGYTF.

This clone was detected only once. The chain employs TRBV7-2 and TRBJ2-7, with a weak D call TRBD1 (5 bases). CDR1 is SGHTA and CDR2 is FQGNSA in the germline V gene. CDR3 size: 14 residues. V was pared by 7 bases and J by 2 bases, with 15 bases between. CDR3 nucleotides: TGTGCCAGCAAACAAGGGGAAAAAGCCTACGAGCAGTACTTC. It encodes CASKQGEKAYEQYF.

J is TRBJ2-1 and V is TRBV21-1; TRBD1 was called by the table and not checked on the DNA. TRBV21-1 is noted as a pseudogene. CDR3 length equals 15 residues. CDR3: CASSNRDRGGNEQFF. The CDR3 DNA reads TGTGCCAGCAGCAACCGGGACAGGGGAGGCAATGAGCAGTTCTTC.

The chain carries TRBV2 and TRBJ2-2; D is possibly TRBD1 or TRBD2 (5 bases each). The germline V and J ends were trimmed by 2 bases and 4 bases, with 8 bases remaining between them. Germline lookup yields CDR1 SNHLY and CDR2 FYNNEI. The CDR3 is 14 residues long. As DNA, the CDR3 is TGTGCCAGCAGTGAACCGGGACGCACCGGGGAGCTGTTTTTT. Amino acids: CASSEPGRTGELFF.

The chain uses TRBV5-1 and TRBJ2-7; D is perhaps TRBD2 (5 bases). The CDR3 sequence is 16 residues long. The germline CDR1 and CDR2 sequences are SGHRS and YFSETQ. Trimming took off 0 bases at V and 4 bases at J, with 17 bases between the two ends. This chain's CDR3 is CASSLAPGIGMYEQYF. For the CDR3, the DNA is TGCGCCAGCAGCTTGGCCCCGGGAATTGGTATGTACGAGCAGTACTTC. The full variable domain, its missing parts supplied by reference TRBV5-1 and TRBJ2-7, is KAGVTQTPRYLIKTRGQQVTLSCSPISGHRSVSWYQQTPGQGLQFLFEYFSETQRNKGNFPGRFSGRQFSNSRSEMNVSTLELGDSALYLCASSLAPGIGMYEQYFGPGTRLTVT.

The chain has TRBV7-3 and TRBJ2-5, with D hard to call. Between the trimmed V and J ends, which lost 5 bases and 3 bases, there was a span of 10 bases. CDR3 length: 13 residues. Germline V gene sequence: CDR1 SGHTA, CDR2 FQGTGA. CDR3 DNA sequence: TGTGCCAGCAGCCCAACCCTAAAAGAGACCCAGTACTTC. Translated: CASSPTLKETQYF.

This chain uses TRBV9 with TRBJ1-3, with TRBD1 matching over 7 bases. The CDR3 is 16 residues long. CDR1 is SGDLS and CDR2 is YYNGEE in the germline V gene. J lost 0 bases, V lost 4 bases, and 7 bases had no gene match. The CDR3 protein is CASSITGVSSGNTIYF. CDR3 in DNA: TGTGCCAGCAGCATTACAGGGGTGAGCTCTGGAAACACCATATATTTT.

This chain joins TRBV4-1 and TRBJ2-3; 15 nucleotides agree with TRBD2. Trimming at V came to 1 base and at J to 2 bases, leaving 13 bases not matched to a gene. The germline gives CDR1 MGHRA, CDR2 YSYEKL. This CDR3 has 21 residues. The CDR3 coding sequence is TGCGCCAGCAGCCAAGTACCGGGACTAGCGGGGGGACAAGTCGACACAGATACGCAGTATTTT. This gives the protein CASSQVPGLAGGQVDTDTQYF.

This chain uses TRBV7-2 with TRBJ2-1; D is unclear. This CDR3 is built from 14 residues. Trimming shortened V by 1 base and J by 3 bases, and 7 bases separated the two germline ends. CDR1 is SGHTA and CDR2 is FQGNSA in the germline V gene. As DNA, the CDR3 is TGTGCCAGCAGCTTAGGTAGGTACTACAATGAGCAGTTCTTC. Its translation is CASSLGRYYNEQFF.

The J gene is TRBJ2-1, the V gene TRBV7-9; D could derive from TRBD1 or TRBD2 (5 bases each). Deletions cut 11 bases from V and 5 bases from J, with 19 bases between. Germline V gives CDR1 SEHNR, CDR2 FQNEAQ (reference sequence). This CDR3 contains 14 residues. CDR3 loop: CAGELGVGDNEQFF. The CDR3 DNA reads as TGTGCCGGCGAGCTGGGAGTGGGGGACAATGAGCAGTTCTTC.

Points on this clone: Other DNA variants within this sample encode the same CDR3. V is TRBV28 and J is TRBJ2-3; a possible D gene is TRBD1 (6 bases). V lost 3 bases and J lost 5, with 15 bases in between. CDR1 is MDHEN, CDR2 SYDVKM, per germline. This CDR3 has 15 amino acids. The CDR3 region has the DNA TGTGCCAGCAGTTTTTCGAGACGGGGACAAGATACGCAGTATTTT. Translation gives CASSFSRRGQDTQYF.

The chain employs TRBV4-1 and TRBJ2-2, with D tentatively TRBD1 (5 bases). The germline V gene encodes CDR1 MGHRA and CDR2 YSYEKL. The CDR3 contains 16 residues. V lost 3 bases and J lost 1, with 12 bases in between. The CDR3 DNA sequence: TGCGCCAGCAGCCATCAGCAGGGTGGGAACACCGGGGAGCTGTTTTTT. Translating gives CASSHQQGGNTGELFF.

The V gene is TRBV5-4, the J gene TRBJ1-2; D is uncertain. The CDR3 runs 15 residues. Germline-derived CDR1 and CDR2 are SGHNT and YYREEE (reference sequence). V was shortened by 0 bases and J by 3 bases, with 12 bases between the two germline ends. CDR3 coding DNA: TGTGCCAGCAGCTTGGCGTGGGCCCGGGACTATGGCTACACCTTC. It encodes CASSLAWARDYGYTF.

CDR3 region: CASSYQNMNTEAFF. CDR3 bases: TGTGCCAGCAGTTATCAGAATATGAACACTGAAGCTTTCTTT. The chain links TRBV28 to TRBJ1-1; D uncertain. Trimming cost V 4 bases and J 0 bases, with 9 bases left between them. Germline CDR1 reads MDHEN; CDR2 reads SYDVKM. The CDR3 length is 14 residues.

This chain joins TRBV9 and TRBJ2-1; 8 nucleotides align to TRBD2. CDR1 SGDLS and CDR2 YYNGEE come from the germline V gene. V gave up 0 bases and J gave up 9 bases; unmatched junction bases: 8. The CDR3 has 15 residues. Here the CDR3 reads CASSVGGSGTGEQFF. The CDR3 DNA reads as TGTGCCAGCAGCGTAGGAGGTAGCGGGACGGGTGAGCAGTTCTTC. The whole variable domain, remainder taken from reference TRBV9 and TRBJ2-1, is DSGVTQTPKHLITATGQRVTLRCSPRSGDLSVYWYQQSLDQGLQFLIQYYNGEERAKGNILERFSAQQFPDLHSELNLSSLELGDSALYFCASSVGGSGTGEQFFGPGTRLTVL.

The rearrangement links TRBV2 to TRBJ2-7; no definite D call. Trimming stripped 8 bases from V and 3 bases from J, with 14 bases between. Germline CDR1 and CDR2: SNHLY and FYNNEI. CDR3 size: 13 residues. The CDR3 is CASGQADYYEQYF. CDR3 nucleotide sequence: TGTGCCAGCGGGCAGGCGGATTACTACGAGCAGTACTTC.

This rearrangement joins TRBV5-1 to TRBJ2-2; 14 nucleotides align to TRBD2. In germline, CDR1 is SGHRS, CDR2 YFSETQ. The CDR3 loop spans 18 amino acids. The J segment lost 0 bases and the V segment lost 7 bases, leaving 8 bases of the junction unmatched. CDR3 sequence: CASGTKGLAGANTGELFF. As DNA, the CDR3 is TGCGCCAGCGGGACCAAGGGACTAGCGGGAGCGAACACCGGGGAGCTGTTTTTT.

V gene TRBV7-9 combines with J gene TRBJ2-2; D is undetermined. This CDR3 spans 12 amino acids. The V and J ends lost 3 bases and 6 bases respectively, with 5 bases between them. Germline values: CDR1 SEHNR, CDR2 FQNEAQ (reference sequence). The CDR3 DNA follows: TGTGCCAGCAGCTTCTTGTCCGGGGAGCTGTTTTTT. This sequence encodes CASSFLSGELFF.